This T cell receptor beta chain was documented in a study of blood T cell repertoires in COVID-19. Study-level background: Both acute and convalescent COVID-19 samples were obtained from the United States, Italy and Spain. The analysed material was cDNA or gDNA that came from T cells, B-cell-depleted T cells, or PBMCs.

Original handling: Reference gene primer amplification gave estimated nucleated cell counts. Assay: immunoSEQ multiplex PCR; the TCRdb copy retains only in-frame clones and omits some. Clone size and the V and J calls come from that table; the DNA yielded D and trimming. The sample has fewer than 250,000 clones; approximately 84% are singletons. The CDR3 is made up of 17 amino acids. V trimming: 4 bases; J trimming: 0 bases; junction bases outside the gene matches: 11. Germline CDR1 GTSNPN, CDR2 SVGIG (reference sequence). V usage is TRBV30 and J usage is TRBJ1-3, with TRBD1 identical over 8 bases. Sequencing input: peripheral blood. The sequence was collected from a man aged 50 to 60 with acute or convalescent COVID-19. CDR3 amino acids: CAWTRTGSRISGNTIYF. CDR3 coding DNA: TGTGCCTGGACGAGGACAGGGTCCAGAATCTCTGGAAACACCATATATTTT.